These T cell receptor beta chains were read from a single sample in a study of T cell responses to AZD1222 COVID-19 vaccine. Only in-frame clones appear in the TCRdb table, and some are missing; sequencing was by immunoSEQ multiplex PCR. Here the sample spans 130,000 to 150,000 clones, roughly 92% being singletons. This sample comprised peripheral blood, obtained on day 0 of AZD1222 vaccination. The receptor source for this set is an adult in good health. CDR3s include the opening cysteine and the closing phenylalanine or tryptophan. Fields, in order: clone size, V gene, J gene, D gene, CDR3 protein, CDR3 DNA. A D gene is named only where the DNA matches it firmly. Part of the rows lack a size; the others show once, few, many or a class for expanded clones.

NA,TRBV5-4,TRBJ2-7,TRBD2,CASSLVASGRPQYF,TGTGCCAGCAGCTTGGTGGCTAGCGGGAGGCCACAGTACTTC
few,TRBV3-1/TRBV3-2,TRBJ1-3,NA,CASSQAGNTIYF,TGTGCCAGCAGCCAAGCTGGAAACACCATATATTTT
NA,TRBV2,TRBJ1-6,TRBD1,CARAGTGSGSIPLHF,TGTGCCAGAGCCGGGACAGGGAGCGGATCGATACCCCTCCACTTT
NA,TRBV27,TRBJ2-7,NA,CASSFLGSRDEQYF,TGTGCCAGCAGTTTCCTAGGATCTAGGGACGAGCAGTACTTC
NA,TRBV6-5,TRBJ1-2,TRBD1,CASSYAFTGGGYTF,TGTGCCAGCAGTTACGCATTTACAGGGGGAGGCTACACCTTC
NA,TRBV27,TRBJ1-5,TRBD1,CASSWDRDQPQHF,TGTGCCAGCAGTTGGGACAGGGATCAGCCCCAGCATTTT
NA,TRBV5-8,TRBJ2-3,TRBD1,CASSWGDRDLMFTDTQYF,TGTGCCAGCAGCTGGGGGGACAGGGATCTTATGTTTACAGATACGCAGTATTTT
NA,TRBV5-1,TRBJ2-7,TRBD2,CASSLSGTRSYEQYF,TGCGCCAGCAGCTTGTCCGGGACTAGGAGCTACGAGCAGTACTTC
NA,TRBV15,TRBJ1-5,NA,CATSSPKVRGRNQPQHF,TGTGCCACCAGCAGCCCGAAGGTAAGGGGCAGAAATCAGCCCCAGCATTTT
NA,TRBV7-3,TRBJ2-1,TRBD2,CASSLMEAGAYNEQFF,TGTGCCAGCAGCTTAATGGAAGCGGGAGCCTACAATGAGCAGTTCTTC
NA,TRBV11-3,TRBJ2-7,TRBD1,CASSPVRDRVFEQYF,TGTGCCAGCAGCCCCGTAAGGGACAGGGTCTTCGAGCAGTACTTC
NA,TRBV13,TRBJ2-1,NA,CASSLEGVLRESRSYNEQFF,TGTGCCAGCAGCTTAGAGGGGGTTTTGCGGGAGTCTAGGTCCTACAATGAGCAGTTCTTC
NA,TRBV11-2,TRBJ2-5,NA,CASSLFGQQETQYF,TGTGCCAGCAGCTTATTTGGGCAGCAAGAGACCCAGTACTTC
NA,TRBV6-5,TRBJ1-1,NA,CASSYAQSGDTEAFF,TGTGCCAGCAGTTACGCGCAGTCCGGGGACACTGAAGCTTTCTTT
NA,TRBV3-1/TRBV3-2,TRBJ2-7,NA,CASSQRGPYEQYF,TGTGCCAGCAGCCAACGGGGCCCCTACGAGCAGTACTTC
NA,TRBV30,TRBJ1-2,NA,CAWSRGYGYTF,TGTGCCTGGAGTAGGGGGTATGGCTACACCTTC
NA,TRBV19,TRBJ1-3,TRBD1,CASRGQVEDGNTIYF,TGTGCCAGTAGGGGACAGGTGGAAGACGGAAACACCATATATTTT
NA,TRBV28,TRBJ1-3,NA,CASSYGQPGNTIYF,TGTGCCAGCAGCTACGGACAGCCTGGAAACACCATATATTTT
once,TRBV6-1,TRBJ2-2,NA,CASSEYPGSNTGELFF,TGTGCCAGCAGTGAATACCCGGGGTCGAACACCGGGGAGCTGTTTTTT
NA,TRBV6-5,TRBJ2-1,NA,CASSSGRAYNEQFF,TGTGCCAGCAGTTCAGGGCGAGCCTACAATGAGCAGTTCTTC
NA,TRBV27,TRBJ2-2,TRBD1,CASSPFRAGQGPTGELFF,TGTGCCAGCAGTCCCTTCAGGGCGGGACAGGGGCCCACCGGGGAGCTGTTTTTT
NA,TRBV4-2,TRBJ2-2,NA,CASSPLLTDTGELFF,TGTGCCAGCAGCCCCCTTCTTACAGACACCGGGGAGCTGTTTTTT
NA,TRBV28,TRBJ1-2,NA,CASRTSYGYTF,TGTGCCAGCCGGACAAGCTATGGCTACACCTTC
NA,TRBV15,TRBJ2-7,NA,CATSSQGLAGRFEQYF,TGTGCCACCAGCTCACAAGGGCTAGCCGGACGGTTCGAGCAGTACTTC
NA,TRBV7-9,TRBJ2-5,TRBD2,CASSPQGLAQETQYF,TGTGCCAGCAGCCCGCAGGGACTAGCTCAAGAGACCCAGTACTTC
NA,TRBV2,TRBJ1-1,TRBD1,CASRDTGVTEAFF,TGTGCCAGCAGGGACACAGGGGTAACTGAAGCTTTCTTT
NA,TRBV11-2,TRBJ2-1,NA,CASSLPTGRRGGNEQFF,TGTGCCAGCAGCTTACCTACGGGACGCCGAGGGGGGAATGAGCAGTTCTTC
NA,TRBV3-1/TRBV3-2,TRBJ2-5,TRBD2,CASSQDIGLGTTQYF,TGTGCCAGCAGCCAAGATATCGGACTAGGAACGACCCAGTACTTC
NA,TRBV27,TRBJ2-7,NA,CASSLSPGSTYEQYF,TGTGCCAGCAGTTTGTCCCCGGGATCAACCTACGAGCAGTACTTC
NA,TRBV7-2,TRBJ1-2,NA,CASSPRVDGYTF,TGTGCCAGCAGCCCCCGCGTTGATGGCTACACCTTC
NA,TRBV3-1/TRBV3-2,TRBJ2-7,TRBD2,CASSQERSSGSYNEQYF,TGTGCCAGCAGCCAAGAACGTTCTAGCGGGAGTTACAACGAGCAGTACTTC
NA,TRBV7-3,TRBJ2-3,NA,CASSDILDPKDTQYF,TGTGCCAGCAGCGACATCCTCGACCCAAAAGATACGCAGTATTTT
once,TRBV6-5,TRBJ1-1,TRBD1,CASSTGQPNTEAFF,TGTGCCAGCAGTACGGGACAGCCGAACACTGAAGCTTTCTTT
NA,TRBV10-2,TRBJ2-7,NA,CASSDIPGSPNF,TGCGCCAGCAGTGACATACCGGGATCACCAAACTTC
NA,TRBV5-4,TRBJ2-5,NA,CASSFTDTDQETQYF,TGTGCCAGCAGCTTCACGGACACCGACCAAGAGACCCAGTACTTC
once,TRBV5-1,TRBJ2-1,NA,CASSLVVGANNEQFF,TGCGCCAGCAGCTTGGTGGTCGGGGCGAACAATGAGCAGTTCTTC
NA,TRBV29-1,TRBJ2-7,TRBD2,CSAEVAGGPRDEQYF,TGCAGCGCCGAGGTAGCGGGAGGGCCCCGGGACGAGCAGTACTTC
NA,TRBV6-1,TRBJ1-1,NA,CASSEKGRSTEAFF,TGTGCCAGCAGTGAGAAAGGACGTAGCACTGAAGCTTTCTTT
NA,TRBV27,TRBJ2-1,TRBD2,CASSSWAREASLGDEQFF,TGTGCCAGCAGTTCGTGGGCTCGGGAGGCCTCCCTTGGGGATGAGCAGTTCTTC
NA,TRBV4-1,TRBJ2-1,NA,CASSQWAQRSSYNEQFF,TGCGCCAGCAGCCAATGGGCACAGAGGTCCTCCTACAATGAGCAGTTCTTC
NA,TRBV2,TRBJ1-5,TRBD1,CASSSRSGTGVEPQHF,TGTGCCAGCAGCTCTCGGAGCGGGACAGGGGTGGAGCCCCAGCATTTT
NA,TRBV5-1,TRBJ2-2,NA,CASSWGNTGELFF,TGCGCCAGCAGCTGGGGAAACACCGGGGAGCTGTTTTTT
NA,TRBV14,TRBJ1-1,NA,CASSQVWQNTEAFF,TGTGCCAGCAGCCAAGTTTGGCAGAACACTGAAGCTTTCTTT
NA,TRBV7-2,TRBJ2-2,NA,CASSSIGTGELFF,TGTGCCAGCAGCTCCATAGGGACCGGGGAGCTGTTTTTT
NA,TRBV5-4,TRBJ2-5,NA,CASSLISRQETQYF,TGTGCCAGCAGCTTGATTAGTCGACAAGAGACCCAGTACTTC
NA,TRBV5-1,TRBJ2-5,TRBD2,CASSLAPPVGLAALEETQYF,TGCGCCAGCAGCTTGGCCCCACCTGTGGGACTAGCGGCGCTAGAGGAGACCCAGTACTTC
few,TRBV2,TRBJ2-7,TRBD1,CASSGQGPNEQYF,TGTGCCAGCAGTGGACAGGGCCCCAACGAGCAGTACTTC
NA,TRBV28,TRBJ2-1,NA,CASRFWRGTHPYNEQFF,TGTGCCAGCAGGTTTTGGAGGGGGACTCATCCCTACAATGAGCAGTTCTTC
NA,TRBV9,TRBJ2-3,TRBD1,CASSVGGQGVGDTQYF,TGTGCCAGCAGCGTAGGGGGACAGGGGGTGGGAGATACGCAGTATTTT
NA,TRBV20-1,TRBJ2-3,NA,CSTDTQYF,TGCTCCACAGATACGCAGTATTTT
NA,TRBV6-1,TRBJ1-4,NA,CASSEELGGGNEKLFF,TGTGCCAGCAGTGAAGAATTAGGGGGTGGAAATGAAAAACTGTTTTTT
NA,TRBV27,TRBJ1-6,TRBD1,CASARRGNSPLHF,TGTGCCAGCGCGCGCAGGGGGAATTCACCCCTCCACTTT
NA,TRBV5-1,TRBJ1-2,NA,CASYYDTVANYGYTF,TGCGCCAGCTACTATGACACCGTAGCTAACTATGGCTACACCTTC
NA,TRBV7-9,TRBJ1-1,NA,CASTPIGVNTEAFF,TGTGCCAGCACCCCCATCGGGGTGAACACTGAAGCTTTCTTT
NA,TRBV7-3,TRBJ1-1,NA,CASSGGGNTEAFF,TGTGCCAGCAGCGGAGGGGGGAACACTGAAGCTTTCTTT
once,TRBV19,TRBJ1-3,NA,CASSPMGRSSGNTIYF,TGTGCCAGTAGCCCCATGGGCAGGAGCTCTGGAAACACCATATATTTT